The sequence of this TCR beta chain was determined in a study of molecular identifiers for immune sequencing clone quantification. The CDR3 consists of 13 residues. CDR1 is SQVTM and CDR2 is ANQGSEA in the germline V gene. As to this clonotype: Its antigen is not known. A much larger clone is a single base away; this may be a read error.

Bulk TCR libraries were made with methods that had been previously described and with listed TCR primers. Via MiXCR, TCRdb re-called the PCR reads, giving one row per CDR3 protein. The table has 70,000 to 95,000 distinct CDR3 sequences, about 20% seen once; the top ten hold 0.75% to 0.95%. General study results and limits: Among effectors, clones above 20 RNA copies held over 99% of molecules; among naive cells, under 1%.

The chain uses TRBV29-1 and TRBJ1-2, with a tentative D call TRBD1 (5 bases). This TCR was recovered from a human donor in good health. Some libraries in this study had Jurkat cell RNA spiked in. The sequenced sample was naive CD8+ T cells from blood, with Jurkat cell RNA spiked in. Subset here: FACS-sorted CD8+CD4-CCR7+CD45RA+ naive T cells. The CDR3 DNA sequence: TGCAGCGTTCTCCAGGGAATCGAATATGACTACACCTTC. Amino acid sequence: CSVLQGIEYDYTF.